One and the same sample provided the 17 T cell receptor beta chains below, sequenced in a study of CD8 T cells in Susac syndrome. After extraction with the RNeasy kit, 0.5 to 1 ug of the RNA was reverse transcribed using random hexamers. TCRdb processed the immunoSEQ multiplex PCR reads anew with MiXCR; each CDR3 protein has one entry. The sample records some 170,000 distinct CDR3 sequences, 90% to 95% being singletons. The sequencing input was CD4+ T cells from PBMCs. These receptors originate from a human donor with Susac syndrome.

The V and J genes are TRBV28 and TRBJ1-4; perhaps TRBD1 as D (6 bases). V lost 5 bases and J lost 0, with 13 bases in between. There are 16 residues in the CDR3. The V gene's germline CDR1 is MDHEN and CDR2 SYDVKM. The CDR3 loop is CASSQSWTATNEKLFF. DNA for the CDR3: TGTGCCAGCAGTCAGAGCTGGACAGCAACTAATGAAAAACTGTTTTTT.

The rearrangement links TRBV9 to TRBJ2-1; 8 bases align to TRBD2. Germline CDR1 SGDLS, CDR2 YYNGEE. The CDR3 contains 15 residues. Trimming removed 1 base from V and 8 bases from J; junction bases left unmatched: 8. The DNA for the CDR3 is TGTGCCAGCAGCGTACAGCCTAGCGGGTTCGATGAGCAGTTCTTC. Its protein product is CASSVQPSGFDEQFF.

V gene TRBV29-1 combines with J gene TRBJ1-1; possible D gene TRBD1, 6 bases. V was pared by 7 bases and J by 6 bases, with 18 bases between. Germline CDR1 and CDR2: SQVTM and ANQGSEA. The CDR3 runs to 13 residues. The CDR3 spells CSATGTRVSEAFF. The CDR3 nucleotides are TGCAGCGCAACCGGGACAAGAGTCTCTGAAGCTTTCTTT.

V usage is TRBV7-2 and J usage is TRBJ2-1; no firm D call. V was cut by 3 bases and J by 5 bases, with 11 bases left in between. Per germline, CDR1 SGHTA and CDR2 FQGNSA. The CDR3 is 14 amino acids. In DNA, the CDR3 is TGTGCCAGCAGCTTTTCAAGGTACGACAATGAGCAGTTCTTC. It specifies CASSFSRYDNEQFF.

J is TRBJ2-1 and V is TRBV29-1, with D perhaps TRBD2 (5 bases). Germline values: CDR1 SQVTM, CDR2 ANQGSEA. The CDR3 has 13 residues. V was shortened by 4 bases and J by 11 bases, with 18 bases between the two germline ends. CDR3: CSVVSSLGAKQFF. The CDR3 DNA reads TGCAGCGTTGTATCCTCCCTGGGAGCTAAGCAGTTCTTC.

The V and J genes are TRBV30 and TRBJ1-1; D is possibly TRBD1 (5 bases). V was clipped by 2 bases and J by 3 bases, with 10 bases between them. CDR1 is GTSNPN, CDR2 SVGIG, per germline (reference sequence). The CDR3 extends over 13 amino acids. The CDR3: CAWSWDRYTEAFF. The DNA of the CDR3 is TGTGCCTGGAGTTGGGACCGATACACTGAAGCTTTCTTT. Together with reference TRBV30 and TRBJ1-1, the CDR3 gives the full variable domain: SQTIHQWPATLVQPVGSPLSLECTVEGTSNPNLYWYRQAAGRGLQLLFYSVGIGQISSEVPQNLSASRPQDRQFILSSKKLLLSDSGFYLCAWSWDRYTEAFFGQGTRLTVV.

This sequence joins TRBV15 and TRBJ2-5; the match to TRBD1 covers 10 bases. The CDR3 has 15 amino acids. V trimming: 1 base; J trimming: 3 bases; junction bases outside the gene matches: 2. Germline V gives CDR1 LNHNV, CDR2 YYDKDF (reference sequence). The CDR3 protein is CATSRGDRGEETQYF. CDR3 in DNA: TGTGCCACCAGCAGAGGGGACAGGGGAGAAGAGACCCAGTACTTC.

This chain joins TRBV6-6 and TRBJ1-2; maybe TRBD1 (6 bases). Trimming took off 8 bases at V and 8 bases at J, with 24 bases between the two ends. This CDR3 has 15 residues. Germline-derived CDR1 and CDR2 are MNHNY and SVGAGI (reference sequence). The CDR3, as DNA: TGTGCCAGCGGAGACAGGCGCCTCTATTTGGACGGCTACACCTTC. This translates into CASGDRRLYLDGYTF.

The chain employs TRBV20-1 and TRBJ2-3, with D possibly matching TRBD2 (6 bases). Trimming cost V 6 bases and J 2 bases, with 15 bases left between them. The CDR3 sequence is 14 residues long. Per germline, CDR1 DFQATT and CDR2 SNEGSKA (reference sequence). The CDR3 bases are TGCAGTGCGAAAAGTAGCGGAATCACAGATACGCAGTATTTT. Its translation: CSAKSSGITDTQYF.

This clonotype came up a few times. V gene TRBV27 combines with J gene TRBJ1-5; D ambiguous. The CDR3 is 12 amino acids. Germline V CDR1 and CDR2: MNHEY, SMNVEV (reference sequence). V lost 4 bases to trimming and J lost 4 bases, with 5 bases between them. The CDR3, as DNA: TGTGCCAGCAGTTCCAGGAATCAGCCCCAGCATTTT. It yields the protein CASSSRNQPQHF.

This chain joins TRBV6-2 or TRBV6-3 and TRBJ2-5; no clear D gene. This CDR3 region has 13 residues. V dropped 7 bases and J dropped 5 bases, with 14 bases sitting between them. Germline V gene sequence: CDR1 MNHEY, CDR2 SVGEGT. CDR3 amino acids: CASTSDVRETQYF. DNA of the CDR3: TGTGCCAGCACCTCAGATGTGCGGGAGACCCAGTACTTC.

The CDR3 DNA sequence: TGCGCCAGCAGCCAAGGCTTCGTCCTCGACACTGAAGCTTTCTTT. Its translation: CASSQGFVLDTEAFF. The rearrangement links TRBV4-1 to TRBJ1-1; D remains ambiguous. The CDR3 covers 15 residues. Trimming took 1 base from V and 3 from J, leaving 12 bases between them. Per germline, CDR1 MGHRA and CDR2 YSYEKL.

J is TRBJ2-1 and V is TRBV2; TRBD2 agrees at 11 bases. The trim removed 7 bases at V and 2 bases at J, leaving 7 bases unmatched. Looked up from germline, CDR1 is SNHLY and CDR2 is FYNNEI. The CDR3 runs 16 residues. This CDR3 is CASTAGTSGTYNEQFF. Written as DNA, the CDR3 is TGTGCCAGCACCGCAGGGACTAGCGGTACCTACAATGAGCAGTTCTTC.

The chain recombines TRBV5-1 with TRBJ2-7; 9 positions agree with TRBD1. CDR1 and CDR2 from the germline V gene are SGHRS and YFSETQ. CDR3 length: 14 amino acids. Trimming removed 4 bases from V and 2 bases from J; junction bases left unmatched: 4. The CDR3 region is CASSGDRAPYEQYF. The CDR3 DNA reads as TGCGCCAGCAGCGGGGACAGGGCGCCCTACGAGCAGTACTTC.

The rearrangement uses TRBV27 and TRBJ1-5; weak D call: TRBD1 (6 bases). The V end lost 8 bases, the J end lost 5 bases, and 16 bases lay between the germline ends. This CDR3 region has 14 residues. Germline assignment: CDR1 MNHEY and CDR2 SMNVEV (reference sequence). The CDR3 DNA reads as TGTGCCAGCGCCAACACAGGGATACATCAGCCCCAGCATTTT. It codes for CASANTGIHQPQHF.

The J gene is TRBJ2-2, the V gene TRBV12-3 or TRBV12-4, with a weak D call TRBD1 (6 bases). The CDR3 sequence is 15 residues long. The V gene lost 6 bases and the J gene lost 5 bases, with 16 bases spanning the gap. CDR3 amino acids: CASSSQGSATGELFF. DNA for the CDR3: TGTGCCAGCAGCTCACAGGGTTCCGCGACCGGGGAGCTGTTTTTT.

This clonotype came up a few times. V usage is TRBV7-8 and J usage is TRBJ2-2; either TRBD1 or TRBD2 may fit D (5 bases each). The CDR3 is 16 amino acids. Deletions cut 0 bases from V and 4 bases from J, with 12 bases between. CDR1 SGHVS and CDR2 FQNEAQ come from the germline V gene. CDR3 loop: CASSLARGGLTGELFF. Written as DNA, the CDR3 is TGTGCCAGCAGCTTAGCCCGGGGCGGCCTCACCGGGGAGCTGTTTTTT.